The next 16 T cell receptor beta chains were all read from a single sample in a study of blood T cells in healthy people across ages. A sample-barcoded 5' primer and a J-beta primer mix were used in a second PCR of roughly 7 to 12 cycles. From the 5' RACE reads, TCRdb called clonotypes with MiXCR, one entry per CDR3 protein. This table holds roughly 790,000 distinct CDR3 sequences, roughly 43% found once. The sample consisted of blood. The receptor source for this set is an older woman in good health.

This clonotype appeared a few times. The chain combines TRBV12-3 or TRBV12-4 with TRBJ1-1; 11 bases map to TRBD1. The ends lost 6 bases at V and 1 base at J; junction bases unmatched: 7. CDR3 length equals 16 residues. CDR3 sequence reads: CASRTGQGDTNTEAFF. In nucleotides, the CDR3 is TGTGCCAGCAGGACGGGACAGGGGGATACGAACACTGAAGCTTTCTTT.

To note about this clonotype: A clone one base away is much larger, so this may be a read error. The chain recombines TRBV12-3 or TRBV12-4 with TRBJ2-5; 7 bases are a match to TRBD1. The CDR3 is made up of 12 amino acids. CDR3 residues: CASSFPGQTQYF. The CDR3 DNA reads as TGTGCCAGCAGTTTCCCGGGACAGACACAGTACTTC.

The DNA of the CDR3 is TGCAGTGCTAGTTCAGGGCTCGCCTACGAGCAGTACTTC. Translating it yields CSASSGLAYEQYF. The chain joins TRBV20-1 to TRBJ2-7; D possibly corresponds to TRBD1 (5 bases). The CDR3 spans 13 residues. V lost 3 bases and J lost 2, with 11 bases in between. Germline V gene sequence: CDR1 DFQATT, CDR2 SNEGSKA (reference sequence).

The chain employs TRBV11-2 and TRBJ2-5, with D unresolved. V shed 0 bases and J shed 1 base, with 9 bases lying between them. Germline V gene sequence: CDR1 SGHAT, CDR2 FQNNGV. The CDR3 totals 15 residues. The CDR3 sequence: CASSLEARVQETQYF. The CDR3 nucleotides read TGTGCCAGCAGCTTAGAGGCCAGAGTCCAAGAGACCCAGTACTTC.

The V gene is TRBV20-1, the J gene TRBJ2-3; D is uncertain. The CDR3 runs to 11 residues. Per germline, CDR1 DFQATT and CDR2 SNEGSKA (reference sequence). V lost 3 bases, J lost 7 bases, and 8 bases lay in between. CDR3 coding DNA: TGCAGTGCTAGTCGAAGTTATACGCAGTATTTT. Translated, it gives CSASRSYTQYF.

This clonotype was seen more than once but under ten times. J is TRBJ2-7 and V is TRBV20-1; TRBD1 aligns across 9 bases. Germline CDR1 DFQATT, CDR2 SNEGSKA (reference sequence). The CDR3 is 13 residues long. The trim removed 3 bases at V and 2 bases at J, leaving 2 bases unmatched. The CDR3 sequence is CSARGDRAYEQYF. CDR3 DNA: TGCAGTGCTAGGGGGGACAGGGCCTACGAGCAGTACTTC.

This clonotype was detected only once. The chain recombines TRBV5-8 with TRBJ1-4, with D uncertain. The germline gives CDR1 SGHTS, CDR2 YDEGEE. There are 16 residues in the CDR3. The ends were cut back, 1 base at V and 7 bases at J, with 17 bases in the middle. The CDR3 nucleotides read TGTGCCAGCAGCTTGTATGTTGGCAGAGCGGGTGAAAAACTGTTTTTT. Its translation is CASSLYVGRAGEKLFF.

This chain joins TRBV9 and TRBJ1-1; possible D gene TRBD1, 6 bases. The CDR3 runs 15 residues. V was clipped by 0 bases and J by 5 bases, with 14 bases between them. Germline CDR1 reads SGDLS; CDR2 reads YYNGEE. The CDR3 DNA sequence: TGTGCCAGCAGCGTAGGCGGGGGGCATGGGACTGAAGCTTTCTTT. Encoded protein: CASSVGGGHGTEAFF.

The chain has TRBV20-1 and TRBJ1-1; a possible D gene is TRBD1 (5 bases). The germline CDR1 and CDR2 sequences are DFQATT and SNEGSKA (reference sequence). This CDR3 is 13 amino acids long. V was clipped by 3 bases and J by 4 bases, with 12 bases between them. In DNA, the CDR3 is TGCAGTGCTAGTGGACACCGAGGCACTGAAGCTTTCTTT. Translation gives CSASGHRGTEAFF.

This clonotype was detected only a few times. CDR3 bases: TGTGCCAGCAGCCCAACCTTCGGGGGTAATGAGCAGTACTTC. It specifies CASSPTFGGNEQYF. The V call is TRBV7-3, the J call TRBJ2-7; tentatively, D is TRBD2 (6 bases). The V end was cut by 5 bases, the J end by 7 bases, with 18 bases between. The CDR3 length is 14 residues. In germline, CDR1 is SGHTA, CDR2 FQGTGA.

This clonotype was observed once. The chain recombines TRBV5-1 with TRBJ2-1; TRBD2 matches at 9 bases. The CDR3 is 16 amino acids. V was clipped by 2 bases and J by 4 bases; unmatched bases: 7. Germline V gene lookup returns CDR1 SGHRS and CDR2 YFSETQ. CDR3 nucleotide sequence: TGCGCCAGCAGCTTTAGCGGGGGAGCCAAGTACAATGAGCAGTTCTTC. This sequence encodes CASSFSGGAKYNEQFF.

The sample holds a few counts of this clonotype. The V gene is TRBV11-2, the J gene TRBJ1-1; the match to TRBD1 covers 10 bases. The germline CDR1 and CDR2 sequences are SGHAT and FQNNGV. The CDR3 has 14 residues. V gave up 3 bases and J gave up 6 bases; unmatched junction bases: 4. In DNA, the CDR3 is TGTGCCAGCAGCTTGACAGGGGGCAGCGCTGAAGCTTTCTTT. It yields the protein CASSLTGGSAEAFF.

The gene calls are TRBV7-3 and TRBJ2-3, with 7 bases aligning to TRBD2. Germline CDR1 SGHTA, CDR2 FQGTGA. V was pared by 5 bases and J by 5 bases, with 16 bases of the junction left unmatched. The CDR3 is 17 amino acids. This CDR3 is CASSRSHSGLGEDTQYF. The CDR3 nucleotides read TGTGCCAGCAGCCGATCCCATAGCGGGCTAGGAGAAGATACGCAGTATTTT.

The chain recombines TRBV9 with TRBJ2-7; 8 bases match TRBD1. V lost 4 bases and J lost 7; bases outside the gene matches: 13. This CDR3 spans 15 amino acids. Germline CDR1 is SGDLS and CDR2 is YYNGEE. As DNA, the CDR3 is TGTGCCAGCAGCACAACAGGGGGGTCCTACAATGAGCAGTACTTC. This translates into CASSTTGGSYNEQYF.

V and J are TRBV11-1 and TRBJ1-1, with D perhaps TRBD1 (6 bases). The CDR3 has 16 residues. Trimming cost V 6 bases and J 1 base, with 18 bases left between them. CDR1 is SGHAT and CDR2 is FQDESV in the germline V gene (reference sequence). CDR3 loop: CASRPRKGGTNTEAFF. Here the CDR3 DNA reads TGTGCCAGCAGGCCAAGGAAAGGGGGGACGAACACTGAAGCTTTCTTT.

This clonotype has a single count. This chain connects TRBV27 to TRBJ2-1, with TRBD1 matching over 9 bases. From germline, CDR1 is MNHEY and CDR2 SMNVEV (reference sequence). The J segment lost 9 bases and the V segment lost 4 bases, leaving 10 bases of the junction unmatched. This CDR3 is built from 15 residues. The CDR3 loop is CASSSPGQGAREQFF. CDR3 sequence (DNA): TGTGCCAGCAGTTCCCCGGGACAGGGAGCCCGTGAGCAGTTCTTC.